These 10 T cell receptor beta chains came from one sample sequenced in a study of T cells in Graves' hyperthyroidism and ophthalmopathy. The source material, RNA transcripts, was used to amplify TCR beta CDR3 regions. HTBI primers were used for first-round RT-PCR of the TCR CDR3. TCRdb called the multiplex PCR reads again in MiXCR, with one record for every CDR3 protein. Found here are about 610,000 distinct CDR3 sequences, approximately 14% of them singletons; the top ten hold around 4%. Sequenced input: blood. The receptor source for this set is a woman aged 40 to 50 with Graves' ophthalmopathy.

This clonotype has more than one count but fewer than ten. This rearrangement joins TRBV19 to TRBJ2-7, with TRBD2 matching 11 bases. The CDR3 has 17 residues. CDR1 and CDR2 from the germline V gene are LNHDA and SQIVND (reference sequence). V was pared by 5 bases and J by 5 bases, with 14 bases of the junction left unmatched. The chain's CDR3 is CASSQGLAAPYQDEQYF. The CDR3 bases are TGTGCCAGTAGTCAGGGACTAGCGGCGCCGTATCAGGACGAGCAGTACTTC.

This clonotype occurred many times. This chain connects TRBV10-3 to TRBJ2-7; TRBD1 matches at 8 bases. Germline V gene sequence: CDR1 ENHRY, CDR2 SYGVKD. This CDR3 is built from 14 residues. Trimming at V came to 6 bases and at J to 0 bases, leaving 4 bases not matched to a gene. In DNA form, the CDR3 reads TGTGCCATCAGAGGACAGGGCTCCTCCTACGAGCAGTACTTC. Protein product: CAIRGQGSSYEQYF.

This clonotype was detected only a few times. This chain joins TRBV27 and TRBJ2-7; D perhaps matches TRBD1 (6 bases). CDR1 is MNHEY and CDR2 is SMNVEV in the germline V gene (reference sequence). The CDR3 has 15 amino acids. Trimming removed 5 bases at V and 3 bases at J, with 17 bases between. The CDR3 loop is CASSAQTGHLYEQYF. The CDR3 nucleotides are TGTGCCAGCAGTGCCCAGACGGGACACCTCTACGAGCAGTACTTC.

The V call is TRBV2, the J call TRBJ2-5, with 7 positions matching TRBD2. V lost 6 bases, J lost 2 bases, and 9 bases stayed unmatched. Germline CDR1 and CDR2: SNHLY and FYNNEI. The CDR3 has 15 residues. This CDR3 reads CASRGRASGQETQYF. The DNA for the CDR3 is TGTGCCAGCAGGGGAAGGGCTAGCGGTCAAGAGACCCAGTACTTC.

This clonotype was observed a handful of times. The chain joins TRBV29-1 to TRBJ2-3, with D maybe TRBD2 (7 bases). Trimming left V 4 bases short and J 1 base short, with 21 bases between. The CDR3 has 17 amino acids. Germline V gene lookup returns CDR1 SQVTM and CDR2 ANQGSEA. The CDR3 loop reads CSVVGGAWAARTDTQYF. The CDR3 coding sequence is TGCAGCGTTGTTGGGGGGGCGTGGGCCGCCCGCACAGATACGCAGTATTTT.

This clonotype was seen many times. V usage is TRBV29-1 and J usage is TRBJ2-5, with TRBD1 matching 9 bases. This CDR3 region has 13 residues. With V trimmed by 4 bases and J by 2 bases, 2 bases remained unmatched. Looked up from germline, CDR1 is SQVTM and CDR2 is ANQGSEA. CDR3 residues: CSVGTGAQETQYF. DNA of the CDR3: TGCAGCGTTGGGACAGGGGCTCAAGAGACCCAGTACTTC. Variable domain in full (rest from reference TRBV29-1 and TRBJ2-5): SAVISQKPSRDICQRGTSLTIQCQVDSQVTMMFWYRQQPGQSLTLIATANQGSEATYESGFVIDKFPISRPNLTFSTLTVSNMSPEDSSIYLCSVGTGAQETQYFGPGTRLLVL.

This clonotype showed up many times. The V and J genes are TRBV2 and TRBJ1-2, with D maybe TRBD1 (5 bases). V was shortened by 7 bases and J by 2 bases, with 11 bases between the two germline ends. Looked up from germline, CDR1 is SNHLY and CDR2 is FYNNEI. The CDR3 covers 13 residues. Written as DNA, the CDR3 is TGTGCCAGCAAGCCGGGGGGGAACTATGGCTACACCTTC. Protein product: CASKPGGNYGYTF. The variable domain in full, with the rest retrieved from reference TRBV2 and TRBJ1-2, is EPEVTQTPSHQVTQMGQEVILRCVPISNHLYFYWYRQILGQKVEFLVSFYNNEISEKSEIFDDQFSVERPDGSNFTLKIRSTKLEDSAMYFCASKPGGNYGYTFGSGTRLTVV.

CDR3 sequence (DNA): TGTGCCAGCAGCCGTGATACTAATGAGCAGTTCTTC. Amino acids: CASSRDTNEQFF. V is TRBV28 and J is TRBJ2-1; D is undetermined. Germline values: CDR1 MDHEN, CDR2 SYDVKM. The V and J ends lost 6 bases and 7 bases respectively, with 10 bases between them. This CDR3 has 12 amino acids. Combining the CDR3 with reference TRBV28 and TRBJ2-1 gives the whole variable domain DVKVTQSSRYLVKRTGEKVFLECVQDMDHENMFWYRQDPGLGLRLIYFSYDVKMKEKGDIPEGYSVSREKKERFSLILESASTNQTSMYLCASSRDTNEQFFGPGTRLTVL.

Worth noting for this clonotype: At one boundary the junction diverges from the germline segment, which might be a read error. V gene TRBV5-1 combines with J gene TRBJ2-7; TRBD1 agrees at 8 bases. Germline lookup yields CDR1 SGHRS and CDR2 YFSETQ. There are 15 residues in the CDR3. CDR3 amino acids: CASRLGQAGSYEQYF. The CDR3 coding sequence is TGCGCCAGCAGGTTGGGACAGGCGGGTTCCTACGAGCAGTACTTC.

This chain connects TRBV12-3 or TRBV12-4 to TRBJ2-7, with D possibly TRBD1 on 6 matching bases. The CDR3 consists of 15 residues. V lost 6 bases, J lost 3 bases, and 18 bases lay in between. For the CDR3, the DNA is TGTGCCAGCAGCAATACAGGGCCTCTCTTCTACGAGCAGTACTTC. This gives the protein CASSNTGPLFYEQYF.